This T cell receptor beta chain originates from a study of human T cells and chemical hapten exposure (dated by TCRdb to about 2021). With regard to the full study: For sensitization, 2% DPC in acetone was applied to a roughly 2 cm by roughly 2 cm area of upper inner arm skin. Weekly therapeutic DPC doses were additionally applied to the scalp of patients throughout the roughly 25-week study period. Patch testing was done on the upper back using Finn chambers containing 0.01% DPC, and results were scored after 6 days according to International Contact Dermatitis Research Group standards. The patient cohort, mostly female, included alopecia areata with under or over 50% scalp involvement, alopecia totalis and alopecia universalis. The libraries were sequenced as a pool, and the TCR yield per sample differed mostly because of small variations in library volumes within the pool. This study followed changes in the peripheral blood TCR repertoire in vivo during primary and secondary sensitization of alopecia patients to the hapten diphenylcyclopropenone (DPC). Blood samples were taken from patients before sensitization (week 0) and then at 2, 6 and about 24 weeks after DPC sensitization. Around 29 alopecia patients provided blood for TCR sequencing at one to four time points (pre-sensitization, 2, 6 and 24 weeks).

What the time point label conveys for this sample: patch test 1, 2 weeks after DPC sensitization. The sample's treatment or condition label, in plain terms: therapeutic diphenylcyclopropenone sensitization with weekly scalp DPC. At every patch-test visit, the blood draw took place before the patch test was put on. Patients were considered eligible if aged 18 to 70, diagnosed with alopecia and deemed suitable for DPC therapy, and patients were excluded if pregnant. Total RNA was extracted from unfractionated whole blood that had been collected in Tempus Blood RNA tubes. Germline trimming amounts to 4 bases on V and 0 bases on J, with 7 as the count of junction bases outside the gene matches. Measured from the cysteine to the phenylalanine, the CDR3 is 16 residues long. Here the CDR3 DNA is all that survives: 48 bases in frame from base 1. The germline V gene (reference sequence) sets CDR1 to SGHNT and CDR2 to YYREEE.

This clonotype occurred a few times. Its antigen specificity is not known. Base quality data are lacking; no much larger clone is found one base away. Library construction relied on RACE. Instrument used: NextSeq 500. Library preparation attached unique molecular identifiers to individual cDNA molecules for quantitative, reproducible TCR counting. Each blood RNA sample was used to sequence both TCR alpha and TCR beta chains. The authors' pipeline ran thus. Samples had a median of approximately 96,000 TCRs, with a range from roughly 23,224 to 750,000. V, J and CDR3 annotation of the TCR reads was carried out using the Decombinator software suite. For PS versus PT1 abundance plots, all samples were subsampled to the same number of TCRs (28,000). TCRs were defined as expanded if absent before sensitization and observed at least eight times at the 2-week time point. TCRdb reprocessing: public reads trimmed at Q25 with fastp, clones called with MiXCR, in-frame beta chains kept. Duplicate CDR3 protein sequences are folded into a single record with the most common DNA and genes. The V and J calls were not made by the authors but by TCRdb's processing. The sample table holds some 340,000 distinct CDR3 sequences, of which around 7% were seen once. The ten largest make up less than 10% of the sample.

Study-wide conclusions, independent of this receptor: All patients had alopecia, a presumed autoimmune disease, so their immune response might differ from that of healthy individuals. The number of PT1 expanded TCRs positively correlated with patch test score, significant at thresholds 8, 16 and 32 but not 4. No change with DPC sensitization was found in the number of TCRs above 1 in 1000 frequency, and no evidence of global repertoire structure alterations was found. Repeated subsampling changed both the strength of the expansion versus patch-test correlation and the threshold at which that correlation became significant. Expanded TCRs formed significantly more large CDR3 similarity clusters than pre-sensitization or healthy control sets, consistent with antigen-driven responses.

The TCR was taken from a woman between 18 and 29 years old with alopecia areata. Some clones in this sample may be carry-over from other donors' samples. The sequences come from whole blood, collected in connection with sensitization to the hapten diphenylcyclopropenone (DPC). In this chain, TRBV5-4 is recombined with TRBJ2-3; the central 8 bases match TRBD2. The DNA sequence is TGTGCCAGCAGCCCTTTTAGCGGGGTCAGCACAGATACGCAGTATTTT. Its protein is CASSPFSGVSTDTQYF.